Below, one TCR beta chain is given with its context. The antigen is not known. CD3+CD4+ and CD3+CD8+ cells were FACS-sorted from thawed unstimulated PBMCs. This sample stems from a study of T cell clones after liver transplantation. Study-level results: In two subjects, few donor cells limited the measurable donor-reactive repertoire. Rather than being deleted, graft donor-reactive T cells may have moved into the graft. A significant post-transplant drop in circulating graft-donor-reactive CD4 TCRbeta sequences occurred in most of the 8 subjects.

Using immunoSEQ multiplex PCR, the repertoire was profiled, and TCRdb retains in-frame clones only, with some absent. The sample includes roughly 57,000 clones, about two thirds of them seen just once. Trimming took 5 bases from V and 9 from J; bases not matched to a gene: 7. Germline CDR1 reads SGHVS; CDR2 reads FNYEAQ. The CDR3 length is 14 residues. The source was CD4+ T cells from blood, collected before liver transplant. The chain joins TRBV7-6 to TRBJ1-6; 7 nucleotides align to TRBD1. The sequence was collected from a human donor who received a liver transplant. This CDR3 is CASSATGISSPLHF. CDR3 DNA sequence: TGTGCCAGCAGCGCGACAGGGATCTCTTCACCCCTCCACTTT.